Listed here are 9 T cell receptor beta chains from one sample, sequenced in a study of low-dose radiotherapy and immunotherapy resistance in tumors. With TRAV- and TRBV-specific primers, first-strand cDNA was made, covering the alpha and beta chains. A constant-region primer paired with the V-primer adapter amplified TCRs over about 19 PCR cycles. TCRdb re-derived calls from the reads in MiXCR, one entry per CDR3 protein. The sample shows tens of thousands of distinct CDR3 sequences, over 15% of them seen only once. The time point is: before trial treatment. The sequencing used PBMCs, collected before treatment. These receptor sequences come from a male donor with prostate cancer.

This clonotype appeared many times. This chain joins TRBV4-1 and TRBJ2-4; D uncertain. The CDR3 covers 15 residues. Deletions cut 0 bases from V and 9 bases from J, with 15 bases between. Germline assignment: CDR1 MGHRA and CDR2 YSYEKL. CDR3: CASSQDGTVYAIQYF. CDR3 coding DNA: TGCGCCAGCAGCCAAGATGGAACAGTGTACGCCATTCAGTACTTC.

This clonotype was detected ten times or more. This chain uses TRBV7-8 with TRBJ2-3; no clear D. V was pared by 5 bases and J by 0 bases, with 6 bases between. CDR1 SGHVS and CDR2 FQNEAQ come from the germline V gene. The CDR3 loop spans 13 amino acids. In DNA, the CDR3 is TGTGCCAGCAGCGGCACTAGCACAGATACGCAGTATTTT. Translation: CASSGTSTDTQYF.

Concerning this clonotype itself: This may stem from a read error, because a much larger clone lies one nucleotide away. The gene calls are TRBV7-9 and TRBJ2-3, with unresolved D. The DNA end lines up better with TRBJ1-5; the J call may be wrong. The CDR3 extends over 13 amino acids. From germline, CDR1 is SEHNR and CDR2 FQNEAQ (reference sequence). The CDR3 nucleotides are TGTGCCAGCCCCGGAATGGGCACAGATACGCAGCATTTT. This translates into CASPGMGTDTQHF.

This clonotype was seen many times. This sequence joins TRBV7-2 and TRBJ2-1; 7 nucleotides line up with TRBD2. The CDR3 runs to 14 residues. J lost 10 bases, V lost 8 bases, and 14 bases had no gene match. Germline V lookup: CDR1 SGHTA, CDR2 FQGNSA. The CDR3 DNA follows: TGTGCCAGCCGATGGGGGGGGGGAGTCGAGGAGCAGTTCTTC. Amino acid sequence: CASRWGGGVEEQFF.

Concerning this clonotype itself: Because the CDR3's place on the DNA is in doubt, the DNA is left out and the CDR3 is given as listed by TCRdb. The rearrangement uses TRBV6-7 and TRBJ2-2; the table's D call, TRBD1, was not checked against the DNA. TRBV6-7 is reported as an ORF; its role is uncertain. The CDR3 spans 18 amino acids, including both terminal residues. CDR3 region: CASSYLNRGINTGELFFF.

The sample holds many counts of this clonotype. The chain couples TRBV7-9 to TRBJ2-7; TRBD1 matches 9 bases. Germline-derived CDR1 and CDR2 are SEHNR and FQNEAQ (reference sequence). V lost 5 bases, J lost 5 bases, and 7 bases stayed unmatched. The CDR3 contains 14 residues. CDR3 region: CASSPDRGVDEQYF. The CDR3 DNA reads TGTGCCAGCAGCCCAGACAGGGGGGTTGACGAGCAGTACTTC.

The J gene is TRBJ2-7, the V gene TRBV7-2; TRBD1 agrees at 7 bases. The CDR3 is 15 residues long. Trimming at V came to 5 bases and at J to 2 bases, leaving 9 bases not matched to a gene. Germline values: CDR1 SGHTA, CDR2 FQGNSA. CDR3 protein: CASSPYVQGAYEQYF. CDR3 sequence (DNA): TGTGCCAGCAGCCCTTACGTCCAGGGGGCCTACGAGCAGTACTTC.

Many counts were recorded for this clonotype. The V and J genes are TRBV20-1 and TRBJ1-1; no clear D. V was cut by 4 bases and J by 7 bases, with 10 bases left in between. The CDR3 length is 11 residues. From germline, CDR1 is DFQATT and CDR2 SNEGSKA (reference sequence). The CDR3 DNA sequence: TGCAGTGCTAAGGGTCCCTATGAAGCTTTCTTT. Protein product: CSAKGPYEAFF.

Many counts were recorded for this clonotype. This chain joins TRBV5-1 and TRBJ1-2; 8 bases agree with TRBD1. Germline CDR1 reads SGHRS; CDR2 reads YFSETQ. Trimming cost V 1 base and J 6 bases; bases outside gene matches: 11. The length of the CDR3 is 16 residues. The CDR3 protein is CASSLSTTGAADGYTF. CDR3 DNA: TGCGCCAGCAGCTTGTCTACGACAGGGGCGGCGGATGGCTACACCTTC.